Below are 21 T cell receptor beta chains sequenced from a single sample in a study of T cell changes during pregnancy in multiple sclerosis. The assay was immunoSEQ multiplex PCR, and TCRdb's table has in-frame clones only and misses some. The sample holds around 65,000 clones, about 92% seen once. This sample comprised peripheral blood, obtained in the second trimester of pregnancy. All receptors derive from a female donor in good health, enrolled as a control in a pregnancy study.

The gene calls are TRBV10-3 and TRBJ2-1, with a possible D match to TRBD2 (5 bases). The CDR3 extends over 15 amino acids. The germline V gene has CDR1 ENHRY and CDR2 SYGVKD. Trimming stripped 2 bases from V and 5 bases from J, with 13 bases between. The CDR3 reads CAISEVQSGNNEQFF. CDR3 nucleotide sequence: TGTGCCATCAGTGAGGTCCAGTCGGGGAACAATGAGCAGTTCTTC.

V gene TRBV7-2 combines with J gene TRBJ2-1, with 9 bases lining up with TRBD2. The junction had 5 bases not matched to a gene; V was cut back by 1 base and J by 4 bases. CDR1 is SGHTA, CDR2 FQGNSA, per germline. CDR3 size: 16 residues. The CDR3 protein is CASSLGGSGGYNEQFF. The CDR3 region has the DNA TGTGCCAGCAGCTTAGGAGGTAGCGGGGGTTACAATGAGCAGTTCTTC.

This sequence joins TRBV10-1 and TRBJ2-2, with 8 bases fitting TRBD2. The ends lost 8 bases at V and 3 bases at J; junction bases unmatched: 14. The CDR3 loop spans 17 amino acids. In germline, CDR1 is WNHNN, CDR2 SYGVQD (reference sequence). CDR3 sequence reads: CASPPRMAGGHTGELFF. In DNA form, the CDR3 reads TGCGCCAGCCCCCCCCGAATGGCGGGGGGACACACCGGGGAGCTGTTTTTT.

The chain uses TRBV7-9 and TRBJ2-3; 11 nucleotides agree with TRBD2. Germline lookup yields CDR1 SEHNR and CDR2 FQNEAQ (reference sequence). The CDR3 runs 17 residues. With 1 base clipped from V and 6 bases from J, the junction kept 9 bases outside the gene matches. CDR3 amino acids: CASSLVPSGGSTDTQYF. CDR3 in DNA: TGTGCCAGCAGCTTAGTCCCTAGCGGGGGGTCCACGGATACGCAGTATTTT. The full variable domain, in which reference TRBV7-9 and TRBJ2-3 provide the parts outside the CDR3, is DTGVSQNPRHKITKRGQNVTFRCDPISEHNRLYWYRQTLGQGPEFLTYFQNEAQLEKSRLLSDRFSAERPKGSFSTLEIQRTEQGDSAMYLCASSLVPSGGSTDTQYFGPGTRLTVL.

The chain combines TRBV5-6 with TRBJ1-2; D gene uncertain. Germline values: CDR1 SGHDT, CDR2 YYEEEE. CDR3 length equals 13 residues. V was trimmed by 2 bases and J by 5 bases, leaving 10 bases between them. CDR3 amino acids: CASSFLEKYGYTF. Here the CDR3 DNA reads TGTGCCAGCAGCTTTCTCGAGAAATATGGCTACACCTTC.

This chain joins TRBV9 and TRBJ1-3; tentative D call: TRBD1 (5 bases). Per the germline V gene, CDR1 is SGDLS and CDR2 is YYNGEE. The CDR3 extends over 13 amino acids. Deletions cut 5 bases from V and 2 bases from J, with 8 bases between. The CDR3 sequence: CASRGLPGNTIYF. The CDR3 coding sequence is TGTGCCAGCAGGGGGCTGCCTGGAAACACCATATATTTT.

The chain employs TRBV7-3 and TRBJ2-5, with D maybe TRBD2 (6 bases). CDR1 is SGHTA, CDR2 FQGTGA, per germline. V dropped 2 bases and J dropped 5 bases, with 12 bases sitting between them. CDR3 length: 14 amino acids. The CDR3 nucleotides read TGTGCCAGCAGCTTATCCTGGGGGGAGGAGACCCAGTACTTC. It yields the protein CASSLSWGEETQYF.

The chain links TRBV19 to TRBJ2-7, with a possible D match to TRBD1 (5 bases). The CDR3 runs to 14 residues. V lost 1 base and J 3 bases, leaving 10 bases between the germline ends. The germline V gene encodes CDR1 LNHDA and CDR2 SQIVND (reference sequence). CDR3 nucleotides: TGTGCCAGTAGTATAGGGGGCAAGATCTACGAGCAGTACTTC. This codes for CASSIGGKIYEQYF. The complete variable domain, with remaining parts taken from reference TRBV19 and TRBJ2-7, reads DGGITQSPKYLFRKEGQNVTLSCEQNLNHDAMYWYRQDPGQGLRLIYYSQIVNDFQKGDIAEGYSVSREKKESFPLTVTSAQKNPTAFYLCASSIGGKIYEQYFGPGTRLTVT.

This chain links TRBV4-1 with TRBJ2-7; tentatively, D is TRBD2 (5 bases). There are 16 residues in the CDR3. Looked up from germline, CDR1 is MGHRA and CDR2 is YSYEKL. V lost 1 base to trimming and J lost 0 bases, with 13 bases between them. CDR3 sequence: CASSQGGVVGSYEQYF. The CDR3, as DNA: TGCGCCAGCAGCCAAGGGGGAGTAGTTGGCTCCTACGAGCAGTACTTC.

The sample holds one count of this clone. The chain recombines TRBV4-3 with TRBJ2-4; 7 nucleotides line up with TRBD2. J gave up 9 bases and V 0 bases, and 8 bases lay outside the gene matches. Germline CDR1 is LGHNA and CDR2 is YSLEER. This CDR3 region has 15 residues. The CDR3 coding sequence is TGCGCCAGCAGCCAAGATCTAGCGGCCTCTCGCATTCAGTACTTC. This encodes CASSQDLAASRIQYF.

This rearrangement joins TRBV19 to TRBJ1-5, with D possibly matching TRBD1 (6 bases). V was pared by 5 bases and J by 6 bases, with 14 bases between. Germline V gene lookup returns CDR1 LNHDA and CDR2 SQIVND (reference sequence). This CDR3 comprises 14 residues. For the CDR3, the DNA is TGTGCCAGTAGTCCGCATACAGGGATTCAGCCCCAGCATTTT. The encoded protein is CASSPHTGIQPQHF.

This clone showed up just a few times. The J gene is TRBJ1-5, the V gene TRBV30; D is unresolved. The CDR3 totals 14 residues. Germline CDR1 reads GTSNPN; CDR2 reads SVGIG (reference sequence). V lost 0 bases and J 1 base, leaving 7 bases between the germline ends. The CDR3 coding sequence is TGTGCCTGGAGTGTAGGCGGGAGCAATCAGCCCCAGCATTTT. This translates into CAWSVGGSNQPQHF.

The J gene is TRBJ2-3, the V gene TRBV9; no definite D call. The CDR3 sequence is 13 residues long. Trimming removed 0 bases from V and 9 bases from J, with 11 bases in between. Germline-derived CDR1 and CDR2 are SGDLS and YYNGEE. The CDR3 loop reads CASSVASTPTQYF. CDR3 sequence (DNA): TGTGCCAGCAGCGTAGCTTCCACACCGACGCAGTATTTT.

The chain is built from TRBV7-8 and TRBJ2-1, with 7 bases aligning to TRBD2. The CDR3 extends over 14 amino acids. CDR1 is SGHVS, CDR2 FQNEAQ, per germline. J lost 8 bases, V lost 5 bases, and 9 bases had no gene match. The DNA of the CDR3 is TGTGCCAGCAGCCGAGAGCGGGAACGGTATGAGCAGTTCTTC. Residues: CASSRERERYEQFF.

The chain recombines TRBV12-5 with TRBJ1-2; 8 bases match TRBD1. CDR3 length: 13 residues. CDR1 and CDR2 from the germline V gene are LGHNT and FRNRAP. Trimming at V came to 4 bases and at J to 7 bases, leaving 5 bases not matched to a gene. CDR3 in DNA: TGTGCTAGTGGTTCTACAGGGGGTTCTGGCTACACCTTC. Translating gives CASGSTGGSGYTF.

The chain couples TRBV2 to TRBJ1-1; D remains unclear. CDR3 length: 13 amino acids. V lost 11 bases, J lost 1 base, and 14 bases lay in between. Germline V CDR1 and CDR2: SNHLY, FYNNEI. The CDR3 here is CARRRGGNTEAFF. The CDR3 DNA reads TGTGCCCGCCGACGGGGTGGGAACACTGAAGCTTTCTTT.

This chain uses TRBV6-1 with TRBJ2-7; unclear D gene. Between the trimmed V and J ends, which lost 5 bases and 7 bases, there was a span of 9 bases. The CDR3 is made up of 11 amino acids. Germline CDR1 is MNHNS and CDR2 is SASEGT. CDR3 coding DNA: TGTGCCAGCAGTTATCCGCGGGAGCAGTACTTC. Amino acids: CASSYPREQYF.

The genes are TRBV7-3 and TRBJ2-1, with 7 positions matching TRBD1. The trim removed 5 bases at V and 0 bases at J, leaving 4 bases unmatched. Per the germline V gene, CDR1 is SGHTA and CDR2 is FQGTGA. The CDR3 runs 15 residues. CDR3 in amino acids: CASSTDRDSYNEQFF. The DNA for the CDR3 is TGTGCCAGCAGCACCGACAGGGACTCCTACAATGAGCAGTTCTTC. Filled out from reference TRBV7-3 and TRBJ2-1, the complete variable domain reads GAGVSQTPSNKVTEKGKYVELRCDPISGHTALYWYRQSLGQGPEFLIYFQGTGAADDSGLPNDRFFAVRPEGSVSTLKIQRTERGDSAVYLCASSTDRDSYNEQFFGPGTRLTVL.

The chain carries TRBV18 and TRBJ2-5; D gene unclear. The CDR3 runs to 12 residues. CDR1 and CDR2 (germline): KGHSH, LQKENI. The V end lost 4 bases, the J end lost 5 bases, and 8 bases lay between the germline ends. The CDR3 reads CASSLAGETQYF. Here the CDR3 DNA reads TGTGCCAGCTCACTAGCCGGCGAGACCCAGTACTTC.

The chain couples TRBV7-9 to TRBJ2-7; D is unresolved. Germline CDR1 SEHNR, CDR2 FQNEAQ (reference sequence). V shed 3 bases and J shed 6 bases, with 12 bases lying between them. The length of the CDR3 is 13 residues. The CDR3 sequence: CASSFPVSSEQYF. DNA for the CDR3: TGTGCCAGCAGCTTTCCGGTGAGCTCCGAGCAGTACTTC.

This clone was recorded once. The J gene is TRBJ2-1, the V gene TRBV5-1; TRBD2 matches at 9 bases. This CDR3 contains 15 residues. Germline assignment: CDR1 SGHRS and CDR2 YFSETQ. Unmatched junction bases numbered 10, after V lost 5 bases and J lost 7 bases. The CDR3 loop is CASRVVAGGQNEQFF. In DNA form, the CDR3 reads TGCGCCAGCAGAGTGGTCGCGGGAGGGCAGAATGAGCAGTTCTTC.